A selection of T cell receptor beta chains follows, all from one sample in a study of T cell responses to AZD1222 COVID-19 vaccine. The repertoire was sequenced with immunoSEQ multiplex PCR; TCRdb's copy has only in-frame clones and lacks some. Of tens of thousands of clones listed, around 90% are singletons. The sequenced sample was peripheral blood, obtained 28 days after the second AZD1222 dose. The receptors were gathered from an adult who received the AZD1222 COVID-19 vaccine. CDR3s include the opening cysteine and the closing phenylalanine or tryptophan. The D gene is left open where the match is weak. A row's size may be missing; if present it is once, few, many or a size class.

j_call d_call v_call clone_size cdr3_nt cdr3_aa
TRBJ1-1 NA TRBV5-1 NA TGCGCCAGCAGCTTGCAGGGGACTATAACTGAAGCTTTCTTT CASSLQGTITEAFF
TRBJ1-1 NA TRBV12-3/TRBV12-4 NA TGTGCCAGCAGCCCTGGGTTCCCGGGGCGAGCTTTCTTT CASSPGFPGRAFF
TRBJ1-3 NA TRBV27 once TGTGCCAGCAGTTTATCGAAACGCTCTGGAAACACCATATATTTT CASSLSKRSGNTIYF
TRBJ2-7 NA TRBV7-9 medium-sized TGTGCCAGCAGCTCGCAAGCGGACTCTGACGAGCAGTACTTC CASSSQADSDEQYF
TRBJ2-7 TRBD1 TRBV27 NA TGTGCCAGCAGCCCTTTAGGGACAGAGAACCACAACTCCTACGAGCAGTACTTC CASSPLGTENHNSYEQYF
TRBJ2-7 NA TRBV11-2 NA TGTGCCAGCAGCTTAAACAGGCCCAACTACGAGCAGTACTTC CASSLNRPNYEQYF
TRBJ2-1 NA TRBV30 NA TGTGCCTGGAGCCAGGGTAACCTAAACAATGAGCAGTTCTTC CAWSQGNLNNEQFF
TRBJ2-1 NA TRBV18 NA TGTGCCAGCTCTAGAGACCCGGCTAATGAGCAGTTCTTC CASSRDPANEQFF
TRBJ1-5 NA TRBV5-5 NA TGTGCCAGCAGCTCCGGACAGACCCATCAGCCCCAGCATTTT CASSSGQTHQPQHF
TRBJ1-1 NA TRBV5-4 NA TGTGCCAGCAGCTTGGGGGCAGACACTGAAGCTTTCTTT CASSLGADTEAFF
TRBJ1-1 NA TRBV7-2 NA TGTGCCAGCAGCCCCAGGGGAGAGGACACTGAAGCTTTCTTT CASSPRGEDTEAFF
TRBJ2-3 NA TRBV19 NA TGTGCCAGTAGTACGAGAGAGGGATACGGCACAGATACGCAGTATTTT CASSTREGYGTDTQYF
TRBJ1-1 NA TRBV4-1 NA TGCGCCAGCAGCCAAGATGCGGGGGGGCGAGGGGCTTTCTTT CASSQDAGGRGAFF
TRBJ2-7 NA TRBV15 NA TGTGCCACCAGCAGAGGTGGTGTAAGCTCCTACGAGCAGTACTTC CATSRGGVSSYEQYF